Listed below are T cell receptor beta chains from one sample, sequenced in a study of T cell changes during pregnancy in multiple sclerosis. Libraries were prepared by immunoSEQ multiplex PCR; TCRdb keeps only in-frame clonotypes and omits some of them. The sample holds tens of thousands of clones, roughly 91% seen once. Sequencing used CD8+ T cells from peripheral blood mononuclear cells, obtained before pregnancy. The receptors stem from a female donor with multiple sclerosis, enrolled in a pregnancy study. Both conserved end residues are part of each CDR3. A D gene is named only where the DNA matches it firmly.

D gene,V gene,J gene,CDR3 protein
NA,TRBV6-4,TRBJ2-2,CASSAPGDTGELFF
NA,TRBV9,TRBJ2-3,CASSFRLPPLDTQYF
NA,TRBV25-1,TRBJ2-2,CASSNRVETGELFF
NA,TRBV9,TRBJ2-7,CASSVDPGALYEQYF
TRBD2,TRBV9,TRBJ2-1,CASSAVGGAVNEQFF
TRBD1,TRBV11-2,TRBJ2-7,CASSFRQGYEQYF
NA,TRBV4-1,TRBJ1-1,CASSQEPITWAKAFF
TRBD2,TRBV7-3,TRBJ2-1,CASSLGTSGYNEQFF
NA,TRBV13,TRBJ2-1,CASSLAFHEQFF
NA,TRBV7-3,TRBJ2-3,CASSFDRSDTQYF
TRBD1,TRBV5-1,TRBJ2-7,CASSSSLWDRAYEQYF
TRBD1,TRBV9,TRBJ2-7,CASSESTGGLDEQYF
TRBD1,TRBV27,TRBJ2-7,CASSSGTGGYEQYF
NA,TRBV27,TRBJ1-1,CASRVLQGTEAFF
NA,TRBV7-9,TRBJ2-7,CASSPRSSYEQYF
TRBD2,TRBV4-3,TRBJ2-2,CASSQDLGRGGSRELFF
NA,TRBV6-5,TRBJ1-6,CASSPAGDGHSPLHF
TRBD2,TRBV11-2,TRBJ2-3,CASSLGTGGADTQYF
TRBD1,TRBV19,TRBJ1-4,CASSAWTGLEKLFF
TRBD2,TRBV19,TRBJ2-3,CASSVLRGGGTDTQYF
TRBD1,TRBV29-1,TRBJ1-1,CSASNGTGGWRVNTEAFF
NA,TRBV5-6,TRBJ1-1,CASSLGGGTEAFF